These 2 T cell receptor beta chains share one sample of origin, sequenced in a study of cytomegalovirus exposure and HLA in healthy donors. PCR amplification relied on 60 Vbeta primers (plus 13 Jbeta primers). Profiling relied on immunoSEQ multiplex PCR, and the TCRdb table lists in-frame clones only, not all of them. The repertoire holds 40,000 to 45,000 clones, with 50% as singletons. Sequencing was done on a sample of PBMCs. The receptors come from a human donor in good health.

Only a few counts were recorded for this clone. This chain joins TRBV5-5 and TRBJ1-1, with TRBD1 matching 9 bases. CDR1 is SGHKS, CDR2 YYEKEE, per germline (reference sequence). The CDR3 is 17 residues long. The junction had 8 bases not matched to a gene; V was cut back by 0 bases and J by 2 bases. Here the CDR3 reads CASSLEAGQGKNTEAFF. The CDR3 DNA reads as TGTGCCAGCAGCTTGGAAGCGGGACAGGGAAAAAACACTGAAGCTTTCTTT.

The CDR3 DNA sequence: TGTGCCAGCAGTCGCGCCGGGACAGGGCCGGGCTACACCTTC. It yields the protein CASSRAGTGPGYTF. The gene calls are TRBV28 and TRBJ1-2; 9 bases are shared with TRBD1. The CDR3 totals 14 residues. CDR1 and CDR2 (germline): MDHEN, SYDVKM. Germline trimming cut 5 bases from V and 8 bases from J; bases unmatched to any gene: 9.